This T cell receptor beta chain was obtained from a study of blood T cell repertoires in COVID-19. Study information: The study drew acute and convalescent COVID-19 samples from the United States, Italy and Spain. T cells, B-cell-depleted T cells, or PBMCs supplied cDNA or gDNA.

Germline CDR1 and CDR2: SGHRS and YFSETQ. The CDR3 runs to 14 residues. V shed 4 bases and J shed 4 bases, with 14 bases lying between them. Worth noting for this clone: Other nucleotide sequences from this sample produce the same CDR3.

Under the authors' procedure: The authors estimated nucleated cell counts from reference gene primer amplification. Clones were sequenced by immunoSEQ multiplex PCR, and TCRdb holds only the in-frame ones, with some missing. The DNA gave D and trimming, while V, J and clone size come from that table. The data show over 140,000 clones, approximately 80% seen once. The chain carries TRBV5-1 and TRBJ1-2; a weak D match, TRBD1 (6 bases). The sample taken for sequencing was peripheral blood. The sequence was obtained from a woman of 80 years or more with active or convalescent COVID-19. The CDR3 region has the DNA TGCGCCAGCAGCCCTGCGGGGGGCACCTATGGCTACACCTTC. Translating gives CASSPAGGTYGYTF.